This is a list of T cell receptor beta chains from one sample in a study of OX40 agonist ivuxolimab in advanced cancers. Repertoires were generated with immunoSEQ multiplex PCR, while TCRdb's copy carries only in-frame clones and drops some. The sample lists about 88,000 clones, around 85% occurring once. Sequences were derived from CD4+ or CD8+ T cells sorted from blood, sampled in a trial of the OX40 agonist ivuxolimab. Receptors were obtained from an adult with an advanced solid tumor such as melanoma, head and neck, liver or kidney cancer. Each CDR3 is given with its conserved first and last residue. The D gene is left open where the match is weak. A row's size may be missing; if present it is once, few, many or a size class.

j_call,v_call,clone_size,d_call,cdr3_nt,cdr3_aa
TRBJ2-4,TRBV5-8,-,-,TGTGCCAGCAGCTTGTCTCGGTCGGGGAAGGGAGACATTCAGTACTTC,CASSLSRSGKGDIQYF
TRBJ1-1,TRBV25-1,-,-,TGTGCCAGCAGTGGTCGGATGAACACTGAAGCTTTCTTT,CASSGRMNTEAFF
TRBJ2-5,TRBV5-4,-,-,TGTGCCAGCAGCGTACCAGGACGTCGAGGGAGCCAAGAGACCCAGTACTTC,CASSVPGRRGSQETQYF
TRBJ2-3,TRBV30,-,-,TGTGCCTGGAGTGTTGGCTATAACACAGATACGCAGTATTTT,CAWSVGYNTDTQYF
TRBJ2-1,TRBV27,-,TRBD1,TGTGCCAGCAGTTTAGGGCCAAGGACAGGGTGGGTCAATGAGCAGTTCTTC,CASSLGPRTGWVNEQFF
TRBJ2-5,TRBV11-3,-,-,TGTGCCAGCAGCTCAAATGCGGAGACCCAGTACTTC,CASSSNAETQYF
TRBJ2-5,TRBV5-1,-,TRBD2,TGCGCCAGCAGTCCGGGACTAGCGGGGGAGGAGACCCAGTACTTC,CASSPGLAGEETQYF
TRBJ2-3,TRBV29-1,-,TRBD2,TGCAGCGTTGAGGCTAGCGGGGATATACGGGATACGCAGTATTTT,CSVEASGDIRDTQYF
TRBJ2-1,TRBV27,-,-,TGTGCCAGCAGTTTCAGCAGTAGCTTAAATGAGCAGTTCTTC,CASSFSSSLNEQFF
TRBJ1-4,TRBV7-9,-,-,TGTGCCAGCACAGGACAGACCTCTAATGAAAAACTGTTTTTT,CASTGQTSNEKLFF
TRBJ2-5,TRBV7-9,-,-,TGTGCCAGCAGCCCTGGCAGCAGCGGGTGGCAAGAGACCCAGTACTTC,CASSPGSSGWQETQYF
TRBJ2-4,TRBV28,-,-,TGTGCCAGCAGTTTTCTGGGGGGGGCAAACATTCAGTACTTC,CASSFLGGANIQYF
TRBJ2-1,TRBV27,-,-,TGTGCCAGCAGTTCGGTTTATACGGGAAGCTCCTACAATGAGCAGTTCTTC,CASSSVYTGSSYNEQFF
TRBJ2-5,TRBV7-3,-,-,TGTGCCAGCAGCTACCAGGGGGGGCGCCAAGAGACCCAGTACTTC,CASSYQGGRQETQYF
TRBJ2-3,TRBV5-1,-,-,TGCGCCAGCAGCTTGGGGGCAGCCACTAGCACAGATACGCAGTATTTT,CASSLGAATSTDTQYF
TRBJ1-1,TRBV5-6,-,-,TGTGCCAGCAGCCGACAAAATAGGGGGGATACTGAAGCTTTCTTT,CASSRQNRGDTEAFF
TRBJ2-1,TRBV11-2,-,-,TGTGCCAGCACCTTATACCGTGAGCAGTTCTTC,CASTLYREQFF
TRBJ2-3,TRBV7-9,-,-,TGTGCCAGCAGCCCCCGTCGCGTGGGGCACCGCACAGATACGCAGTATTTT,CASSPRRVGHRTDTQYF
TRBJ2-5,TRBV5-1,once,TRBD1,TGCGCCAGCAGCGGGGGGACAGGGGGTTATCAAGAGACCCAGTACTTC,CASSGGTGGYQETQYF
TRBJ2-7,TRBV10-3,-,-,TGTGCCATCAGCTCAACGACTGATCCGCTCTTGTACGAGCAGTACTTC,CAISSTTDPLLYEQYF
TRBJ2-5,TRBV5-4,-,-,TGTGCCAGCAGCCCCAAGTGGGGGGGCCGGGGGGAGACCCAGTACTTC,CASSPKWGGRGETQYF
TRBJ2-5,TRBV9,-,TRBD2,TGTGCCAGCAGCGTAACGGTGGGGACTAGCGGGGGGCAAGAGACCCAGTACTTC,CASSVTVGTSGGQETQYF
TRBJ1-1,TRBV10-2,-,-,TGCGCCAGCAGTTTTGGACAGTCTGAAGCTTTCTTT,CASSFGQSEAFF
TRBJ1-2,TRBV5-6,-,TRBD1,TGTGCCAGCAGCTTGGAGGCAGGGGGCGGCTATGGCTACACCTTC,CASSLEAGGGYGYTF
TRBJ2-2,TRBV28,-,-,TGTGCCAGCAGTATCGCACAGGCGAACACCGGGGAGCTGTTTTTT,CASSIAQANTGELFF
TRBJ2-3,TRBV11-2,-,TRBD2,TGTGCCAGCAGCTGGACTAGCGGCACAGATACGCAGTATTTT,CASSWTSGTDTQYF
TRBJ2-5,TRBV9,-,TRBD2,TGTGCCAGCAGCGTAGGCGGGAGCCCCCTCCAAGAGACCCAGTACTTC,CASSVGGSPLQETQYF
TRBJ2-2,TRBV6-5,-,-,TGTGCCAGCACCAAAGGGTCCAGGGGGGCCGGGGAGCTGTTTTTT,CASTKGSRGAGELFF
TRBJ2-1,TRBV21-1,-,-,TGTGCCAGCAGCAAAGGATGCGGAGGGGACAGCTCCTACAATGAGCAGTTCTTC,CASSKGCGGDSSYNEQFF
TRBJ1-2,TRBV27,medium-sized,-,TGTGCCAGCAGTTTGGAGGGTAAGGGGTATGGCTACACCTTC,CASSLEGKGYGYTF
TRBJ2-2,TRBV2,-,TRBD2,TGTGCCAGCAGGGACCGAACTAGCGGGACCGGGGAGCTGTTTTTT,CASRDRTSGTGELFF
TRBJ2-5,TRBV7-3,-,TRBD2,TGTGCCAGCAGCTCTGGTAGCGGGAGGGGGGAGACCCAGTACTTC,CASSSGSGRGETQYF
TRBJ2-3,TRBV6-6,-,TRBD2,TGTGCCAGCAGCCTTAGCGGGGCTAGCACAGATACGCAGTATTTT,CASSLSGASTDTQYF
TRBJ1-2,TRBV6-6,-,-,TGTGCCAGCAGTTATGTGGGGAACTATGGCTACACCTTC,CASSYVGNYGYTF
TRBJ2-3,TRBV7-9,-,TRBD2,TGTGCCAGCAGCTTAGTGGGACTAGCGGGAGATACGCAGTATTTT,CASSLVGLAGDTQYF
TRBJ2-5,TRBV9,-,-,TGTGCCAGCAGCGTAGCGGGGACCCAAGAGACCCAGTACTTC,CASSVAGTQETQYF
TRBJ1-2,TRBV6-1,-,-,TGTGCCAGCAGTGAAGCGGGCAGGGGCACATACACCTTC,CASSEAGRGTYTF
TRBJ1-3,TRBV9,-,-,TGTGCCAGCAGCGCCTCCCTGGTACGGCCTGGAAACACCATATATTTT,CASSASLVRPGNTIYF
TRBJ2-5,TRBV6-1,-,-,TGTGCCAGCAGTTATGTAAGCACCCAGTACTTC,CASSYVSTQYF
TRBJ1-2,TRBV28,-,TRBD1,TGTGCCAGCAGTTTACCAGGGACAGGGGCGGGCTATGGCTACACCTTC,CASSLPGTGAGYGYTF
TRBJ1-1,TRBV5-4,-,TRBD1,TGTGCCAGCAGGATCGGACAGGGGATGAACACTGAAGCTTTCTTT,CASRIGQGMNTEAFF
TRBJ2-7,TRBV5-1,-,TRBD1,TGCGCCAGCAGCTTCAGACAGGGGGCCTGCGAGCAGTACTTC,CASSFRQGACEQYF
TRBJ2-3,TRBV28,-,-,TGTGCCAGCAGAATCGGGGGACAGTCCTCGGATACGCAGTATTTT,CASRIGGQSSDTQYF
TRBJ2-3,TRBV9,-,-,TGTGCCAGCAGCGTTCTGGGCACAGATACGCAGTATTTT,CASSVLGTDTQYF
TRBJ2-3,TRBV5-1,few,-,TGCGCCAGCAGCTTGGACGGCCGTACTAGCACAGATACGCAGTATTTT,CASSLDGRTSTDTQYF
TRBJ1-1,TRBV4-1,few,-,TGCGCCAGCAGCCAGGGACTCCTGAACACTGAAGCTTTCTTT,CASSQGLLNTEAFF
TRBJ2-7,TRBV19,-,TRBD1,TGTGCCAGTAGACAGGGGGCGCGCTCCTACGAGCAGTACTTC,CASRQGARSYEQYF
TRBJ1-2,TRBV11-2,-,-,TGTGCCAGCAGCTCCTTCTTGTCAGGAGGGTATGGCTACACCTTC,CASSSFLSGGYGYTF
TRBJ2-7,TRBV19,-,TRBD1,TGTGCCAGTAGTACAACCGGGACAGGGGGCTACGAGCAGTACTTC,CASSTTGTGGYEQYF
TRBJ2-1,TRBV19,-,TRBD2,TGTGCCAGTAGTGCCGGACTAGCGGGAGGGAACAATGAGCAGTTCTTC,CASSAGLAGGNNEQFF
TRBJ2-6,TRBV19,-,-,TGTGCCAGTAGTATCCCACCCTCTGGGGCCAACGTCCTGACTTTC,CASSIPPSGANVLTF
TRBJ1-4,TRBV10-2,-,-,TGCGCCAGCAGTGTGACCGGGATGACTAATGAAAAACTGTTTTTT,CASSVTGMTNEKLFF
TRBJ1-4,TRBV5-1,-,-,TGCGCCAGCAGCTTGGGGGCAGGGTCTAATGAAAAACTGTTTTTT,CASSLGAGSNEKLFF
TRBJ2-7,TRBV9,-,-,TGTGCCAGCAGCGTAGTGGAGGGTGAAGAGCAGTACTTC,CASSVVEGEEQYF
TRBJ2-3,TRBV2,-,TRBD1,TGTGCCAGCATGGGGACAGGGGATGGGGATACGCAGTATTTT,CASMGTGDGDTQYF
TRBJ2-1,TRBV10-3,-,-,TGTGCCATCAGTGAGGGGAAACAATGGGAGCAGTTCTTC,CAISEGKQWEQFF
TRBJ2-2,TRBV6-5,-,-,TGTGCCAGCAGTTACTCGGCGATTAGCGGGGAGCTGTTTTTT,CASSYSAISGELFF
TRBJ2-3,TRBV10-3,-,-,TGTGCCATCGGGAGGTTGGGGGGCTCCACAGATACGCAGTATTTT,CAIGRLGGSTDTQYF